This record looks at one T cell receptor (beta chain) sequence and its context. Its antigen remains unidentified. The record originates from a study of shared clonotypes between healthy human individuals. Study context: With ages of 18 to 49, the donors were a couple of women and a few men. Study results and limitations: The naive CD4 repertoires of a few donors were compared, and around 5% of clonotypes were shared.

TCRdb's table, derived via immunoSEQ multiplex PCR, lists solely in-frame clones and lacks some. The sample includes a few million clones, 85% to 95% seen only once; the top ten take roughly 0.13%. The source is a man between 18 and 29 years old in good health. The material sequenced was naive CD4+ T cells sorted from blood. Described subset: CD45RA+ positively selected.

The CDR3 sequence: CASSWLGGEPPYEQYF. CDR3 nucleotides: TGTGCCAGCAGTTGGCTAGGGGGGGAACCCCCCTACGAGCAGTACTTC. The V call is TRBV28, the J call TRBJ2-7; possible D gene TRBD2, 7 bases. The CDR3 is 16 amino acids. Looked up from germline, CDR1 is MDHEN and CDR2 is SYDVKM. Trimming shortened V by 4 bases and J by 2 bases, and 18 bases separated the two germline ends.